This T cell receptor beta chain comes out of a study of cytomegalovirus exposure and HLA in healthy donors. Study-wide results and limits: The study listed under 200 cytomegalovirus-associated TCR beta chains.

On this clone itself: Its antigen is undetermined.

V was clipped by 0 bases and J by 2 bases, with 29 bases between them. This CDR3 is 21 amino acids long. In germline, CDR1 is LGHNA, CDR2 YSLEER. In the PCR, 60 Vbeta and 13 Jbeta primers were used. Here immunoSEQ multiplex PCR was the method, and the copy in TCRdb shows in-frame clones only, minus some. The sample has around 200,000 clones; around 81% are singletons. This chain links TRBV4-3 with TRBJ2-7; D might be TRBD2 (5 bases). The TCR comes from a woman aged 50 to 60 in good health and CMV-seropositive. The sequencing sample was made of PBMCs. The CDR3 DNA sequence: TGCGCCAGCAGCCAAGATCGTTATCCGGGAAGAAAGTTAGGGAAAACCTACGAGCAGTACTTC. Amino acids: CASSQDRYPGRKLGKTYEQYF.